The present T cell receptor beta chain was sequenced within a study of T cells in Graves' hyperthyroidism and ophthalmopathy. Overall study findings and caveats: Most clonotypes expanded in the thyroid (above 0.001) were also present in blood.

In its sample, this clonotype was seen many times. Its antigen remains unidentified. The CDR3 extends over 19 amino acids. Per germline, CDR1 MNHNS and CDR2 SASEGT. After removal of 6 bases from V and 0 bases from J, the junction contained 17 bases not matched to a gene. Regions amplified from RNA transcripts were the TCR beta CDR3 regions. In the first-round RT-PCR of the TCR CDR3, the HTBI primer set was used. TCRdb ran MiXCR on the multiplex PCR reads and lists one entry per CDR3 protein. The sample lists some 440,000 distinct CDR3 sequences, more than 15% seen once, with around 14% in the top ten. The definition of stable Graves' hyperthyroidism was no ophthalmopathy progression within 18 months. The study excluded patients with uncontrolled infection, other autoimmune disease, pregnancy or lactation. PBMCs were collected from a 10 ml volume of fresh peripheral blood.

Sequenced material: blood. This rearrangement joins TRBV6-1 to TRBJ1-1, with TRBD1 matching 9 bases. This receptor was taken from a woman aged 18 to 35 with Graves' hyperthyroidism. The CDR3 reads CASSWAPGQGHPMNTEAFF. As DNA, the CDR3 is TGTGCCAGCAGCTGGGCACCGGGACAGGGACACCCTATGAACACTGAAGCTTTCTTT.